This T cell receptor beta chain was sequenced during a study of blood T cells in healthy people across ages. Alongside a J-beta primer mix, a sample-barcoded 5' primer served in a second PCR lasting 7 to 11 cycles. Each CDR3 protein gets one entry after TCRdb re-called the 5' RACE reads with MiXCR. The sample consists of about 1.8 million distinct CDR3 sequences, just under 50% of them appearing once. Trimming cost V 8 bases and J 1 base; bases outside gene matches: 11. CDR1 is DFQATT, CDR2 SNEGSKA, per germline (reference sequence). There are 16 residues in the CDR3. The clonotype originates from a woman aged 35 to 49 in good health. The V gene is TRBV20-1, the J gene TRBJ2-3; 11 bases align to TRBD2. Sequencing was done on a sample of blood. This CDR3 reads CSPQTGSGGGTDTQYF. CDR3 sequence (DNA): TGCAGTCCCCAGACGGGTAGCGGGGGGGGCACAGATACGCAGTATTTT.